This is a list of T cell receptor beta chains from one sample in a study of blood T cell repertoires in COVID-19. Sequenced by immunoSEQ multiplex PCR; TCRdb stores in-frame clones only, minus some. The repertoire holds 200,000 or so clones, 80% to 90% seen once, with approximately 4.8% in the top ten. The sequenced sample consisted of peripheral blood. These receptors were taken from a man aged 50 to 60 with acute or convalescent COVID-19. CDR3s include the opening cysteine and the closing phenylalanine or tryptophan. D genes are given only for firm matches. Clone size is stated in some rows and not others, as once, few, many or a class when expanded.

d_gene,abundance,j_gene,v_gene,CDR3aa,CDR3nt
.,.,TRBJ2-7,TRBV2,CASSLLTRPSYEQYF,TGTGCCAGCAGTCTTTTAACGCGGCCTTCCTACGAGCAGTACTTC
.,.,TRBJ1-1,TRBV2,CASAGNWGTNTEAFF,TGTGCCAGCGCGGGGAACTGGGGAACGAACACTGAAGCTTTCTTT
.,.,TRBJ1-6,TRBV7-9,CASSLWGGDNSPLHF,TGTGCCAGCAGCTTATGGGGCGGTGATAATTCACCCCTCCACTTT
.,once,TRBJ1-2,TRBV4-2,CASSQVERSYTF,TGTGCCAGCAGCCAAGTGGAGAGGTCCTACACCTTC
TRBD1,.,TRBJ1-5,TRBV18,CASSPLGQGTYSNQPQHF,TGTGCCAGCTCACCACTCGGACAGGGGACCTATAGCAATCAGCCCCAGCATTTT
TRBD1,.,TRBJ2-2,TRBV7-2,CASSVQGAPTGELFF,TGTGCCAGCAGCGTACAGGGGGCGCCCACCGGGGAGCTGTTTTTT
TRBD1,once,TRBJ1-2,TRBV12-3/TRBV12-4,CASSIGQGASYTF,TGTGCCAGCAGTATCGGACAGGGGGCGAGCTACACCTTC
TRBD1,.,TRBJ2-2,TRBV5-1,CASSSQTGPLTGELFF,TGCGCCAGCAGCTCCCAGACAGGGCCATTGACCGGGGAGCTGTTTTTT
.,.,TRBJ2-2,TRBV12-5,CASGLVQGVRAGELFF,TGTGCTAGTGGTTTGGTACAAGGGGTACGAGCCGGGGAGCTGTTTTTT
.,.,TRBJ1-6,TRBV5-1,CASSLGQGPYNSPLHF,TGCGCCAGCAGCTTGGGGCAGGGTCCCTATAATTCACCCCTCCACTTT
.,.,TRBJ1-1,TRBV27,CASRTDRPNTEAFF,TGTGCCAGCAGGACCGACAGACCGAACACTGAAGCTTTCTTT